These 28 T cell receptor beta chains were all obtained from the same sample, sequenced in a study of T cell responses to AZD1222 COVID-19 vaccine. Method: immunoSEQ multiplex PCR; TCRdb's copy keeps in-frame clones and lacks some. Here the sample spans around 78,000 clones, 82% being singletons. Sample: peripheral blood, taken on day 0 of AZD1222 vaccination. The source of these receptors is an adult in good health.

The chain links TRBV6-1 to TRBJ2-3; perhaps TRBD1 as D (6 bases). CDR3 length: 16 residues. Germline CDR1 is MNHNS and CDR2 is SASEGT. V lost 4 bases, J lost 0 bases, and 14 bases lay in between. Written as DNA, the CDR3 is TGTGCCAGCAGTGTTTTACAGGGACAAAGCACAGATACGCAGTATTTT. Translated: CASSVLQGQSTDTQYF.

This clone was observed a single time. The chain links TRBV30 to TRBJ1-2, with 8 bases that match TRBD1. The CDR3 consists of 13 residues. Germline V gene sequence: CDR1 GTSNPN, CDR2 SVGIG (reference sequence). Germline trimming cut 4 bases from V and 7 bases from J; bases unmatched to any gene: 8. CDR3 protein: CAWTGGEAIGYTF. CDR3 bases: TGTGCCTGGACAGGGGGCGAGGCTATTGGCTACACCTTC. Drawing the rest from reference TRBV30 and TRBJ1-2, the complete variable domain is SQTIHQWPATLVQPVGSPLSLECTVEGTSNPNLYWYRQAAGRGLQLLFYSVGIGQISSEVPQNLSASRPQDRQFILSSKKLLLSDSGFYLCAWTGGEAIGYTFGSGTRLTVV.

J is TRBJ1-2 and V is TRBV11-2, with D perhaps TRBD1 (5 bases). The CDR3 runs to 16 residues. Germline V gene lookup returns CDR1 SGHAT and CDR2 FQNNGV. Between the trimmed V and J ends, which lost 4 bases and 5 bases, there was a span of 20 bases. The CDR3 bases are TGTGCCAGCAGCTCCTCTTGGGAGCAGAGGGGATATGGCTACACCTTC. Amino acid sequence: CASSSSWEQRGYGYTF.

This sequence joins TRBV12-5 and TRBJ2-2, with 11 bases aligning to TRBD2. CDR3 length: 19 amino acids. CDR1 is LGHNT, CDR2 FRNRAP, per germline. V was pared by 5 bases and J by 0 bases, with 11 bases of the junction left unmatched. Here the CDR3 DNA reads TGTGCTAGTGGTCAAGGGGGACTAGCGGAGTTCGCGAACACCGGGGAGCTGTTTTTT. The encoded protein is CASGQGGLAEFANTGELFF. The variable domain in full, with the rest retrieved from reference TRBV12-5 and TRBJ2-2, is DARVTQTPRHKVTEMGQEVTMRCQPILGHNTVFWYRQTMMQGLELLAYFRNRAPLDDSGMPKDRFSAEMPDATLATLKIQPSEPRDSAVYFCASGQGGLAEFANTGELFFGEGSRLTVL.

CDR3 region: CASSKVRQSLGTGELFF. The DNA for the CDR3 is TGTGCCAGCAGCAAAGTACGGCAGAGCCTTGGCACCGGGGAGCTGTTTTTT. The rearrangement uses TRBV21-1 and TRBJ2-2. TRBV21-1 is a pseudogene locus. This CDR3 spans 17 amino acids.

The CDR3 here is CASSSSGNANEKLFF. The CDR3 region has the DNA TGCGCCAGCAGCTCTTCCGGGAATGCTAATGAAAAACTGTTTTTT. The chain employs TRBV5-1 and TRBJ1-4, with no clear D. This CDR3 comprises 15 residues. Between the trimmed V and J ends, which lost 3 bases and 3 bases, there was a span of 12 bases. Germline V gives CDR1 SGHRS, CDR2 YFSETQ.

The genes are TRBV4-2 and TRBJ1-5; D remains unclear. Germline values: CDR1 LGHNA, CDR2 YNFKEQ. The V end was cut by 1 base, the J end by 10 bases, with 14 bases between. The CDR3 runs to 14 residues. CDR3 sequence: CASSQGTPGRPQHF. CDR3 DNA: TGTGCCAGCAGCCAAGGTACCCCCGGCCGACCCCAGCATTTT.

The V gene is TRBV6-5, the J gene TRBJ2-1; weak D call: TRBD1 (5 bases). Germline assignment: CDR1 MNHEY and CDR2 SVGAGI. V was cut by 8 bases and J by 6 bases, with 20 bases left in between. This CDR3 is built from 15 residues. The CDR3 here is CASASGMLGRNEQFF. The CDR3 DNA follows: TGTGCCAGCGCATCAGGGATGCTGGGGCGCAATGAGCAGTTCTTC.

The V gene is TRBV23-1, the J gene TRBJ1-2; D unresolved. TRBV23-1 is sorted into the ORF group, with uncertain function. V was clipped by 6 bases and J by 5 bases, with 7 bases between them. The CDR3 extends over 11 amino acids. The CDR3 bases are TGCGCCAGCAGCAGCCGGTATGGCTACACCTTC. Protein: CASSSRYGYTF.

The rearrangement links TRBV28 to TRBJ1-1; D remains ambiguous. Deletions cut 5 bases from V and 5 bases from J, with 9 bases between. The CDR3 is 12 residues long. Germline V gene data show CDR1 as MDHEN and CDR2 as SYDVKM. CDR3 amino acids: CASSLRETEAFF. Written as DNA, the CDR3 is TGTGCCAGCAGTCTGAGGGAAACTGAAGCTTTCTTT.

V usage is TRBV27 and J usage is TRBJ2-3; TRBD2 matches 9 bases. Germline CDR1 reads MNHEY; CDR2 reads SMNVEV (reference sequence). This CDR3 has 17 residues. V was pared by 5 bases and J by 0 bases, with 9 bases of the junction left unmatched. In DNA, the CDR3 is TGTGCCAGCAGTCCTTTTGTAGCGGGGGCTAGCACAGATACGCAGTATTTT. It is translated as CASSPFVAGASTDTQYF.

For this clone: A junction end diverges from the germline sequence, so it may reflect a read error. This chain uses TRBV9 with TRBJ2-1, with TRBD2 as a possible D gene (6 bases). There are 15 residues in the CDR3. CDR1 and CDR2 (germline): SGDLS, YYNGEE. This chain's CDR3 is CASGVEGQGGNEQFF. The CDR3 DNA reads as TGTGCCAGCGGCGTAGAGGGCCAGGGAGGAAATGAGCAGTTCTTC.

The chain is built from TRBV5-5 and TRBJ1-4; possibly TRBD1 for D (5 bases). This CDR3 contains 19 residues. V was clipped by 2 bases and J by 5 bases, with 25 bases between them. Germline CDR1 SGHKS, CDR2 YYEKEE (reference sequence). The CDR3 spells CASSFRPDSPWNVNEKLFF. The CDR3 coding sequence is TGTGCCAGCAGCTTCCGCCCCGACAGTCCATGGAACGTCAATGAAAAACTGTTTTTT.

The V gene is TRBV6-5, the J gene TRBJ2-6, with D perhaps TRBD1 or TRBD2 (5 bases each). Germline CDR1 and CDR2: MNHEY and SVGAGI. This CDR3 region has 15 residues. V dropped 6 bases and J dropped 1 base, with 10 bases sitting between them. Written as DNA, the CDR3 is TGTGCCAGCAGCAGAGAGGGGTCTGGGGCCAACGTCCTGACTTTC. Its translation is CASSREGSGANVLTF.

The chain couples TRBV7-8 to TRBJ1-1, with TRBD1 matching over 12 bases. This CDR3 has 16 amino acids. The J segment lost 4 bases and the V segment lost 4 bases, leaving 7 bases of the junction unmatched. Germline CDR1 and CDR2: SGHVS and FQNEAQ. CDR3 loop: CASSSGTGGLGTEAFF. The CDR3, as DNA: TGTGCCAGCAGCTCCGGGACAGGGGGCTTGGGCACTGAAGCTTTCTTT.

The V call is TRBV5-1, the J call TRBJ2-7; TRBD1 aligns across 9 bases. The J segment lost 5 bases and the V segment lost 4 bases, leaving 10 bases of the junction unmatched. The germline gives CDR1 SGHRS, CDR2 YFSETQ. The CDR3 spans 15 residues. CDR3 bases: TGCGCCAGCAGCCCTTACAGGGGGCGCGACCACGAGCAGTACTTC. It encodes CASSPYRGRDHEQYF.

The rearrangement joins TRBV6-2 or TRBV6-3 to TRBJ2-1; 10 bases match TRBD2. The CDR3 is 17 amino acids. Germline V lookup: CDR1 MNHEY, CDR2 SVGEGT. V lost 0 bases to trimming and J lost 2 bases; unmatched junction nucleotides: 4. The CDR3 bases are TGTGCCAGCAGTTACTCTGGGCTAGCGGGAGCCTACAATGAGCAGTTCTTC. Amino acids: CASSYSGLAGAYNEQFF.

This rearrangement joins TRBV2 to TRBJ1-1; 8 bases line up with TRBD1. This CDR3 has 14 residues. Germline CDR1 and CDR2: SNHLY and FYNNEI. Trimming cost V 4 bases and J 5 bases; bases outside gene matches: 6. CDR3 coding DNA: TGTGCCAGCAGTGTAGGACAGGGAGAAACTGAAGCTTTCTTT. Protein product: CASSVGQGETEAFF.

This clone was picked up a small number of times. The genes are TRBV2 and TRBJ1-6; 9 bases are shared with TRBD1. Losses at the gene ends were 6 bases for V and 8 bases for J; bases not matched to a gene: 2. The CDR3 spans 13 residues. Germline-derived CDR1 and CDR2 are SNHLY and FYNNEI. The CDR3: CASRDRGYSPLHF. In DNA, the CDR3 is TGTGCCAGCAGGGACAGGGGCTATTCACCCCTCCACTTT. Combining the CDR3 with reference TRBV2 and TRBJ1-6 gives the whole variable domain EPEVTQTPSHQVTQMGQEVILRCVPISNHLYFYWYRQILGQKVEFLVSFYNNEISEKSEIFDDQFSVERPDGSNFTLKIRSTKLEDSAMYFCASRDRGYSPLHFGNGTRLTVT.

V and J are TRBV3-1 (or the pseudogene TRBV3-2) and TRBJ2-7; no definite D call. V dropped 0 bases and J dropped 4 bases, with 10 bases sitting between them. Germline values: CDR1 LGHDT, CDR2 YNNKEL (reference sequence). This CDR3 spans 14 amino acids. In DNA form, the CDR3 reads TGTGCCAGCAGCCAAGATGCGCGAGCTTACGAGCAGTACTTC. Translated: CASSQDARAYEQYF.

V and J are TRBV4-1 and TRBJ2-3; 10 positions agree with TRBD2. Germline-derived CDR1 and CDR2 are MGHRA and YSYEKL. This CDR3 spans 16 amino acids. The V and J ends lost 1 base and 4 bases, in that order; junction bases with no gene match: 5. As DNA, the CDR3 is TGCGCCAGCAGCCAAGTCTCTAGCGGGAGCGCAGATACGCAGTATTTT. It encodes CASSQVSSGSADTQYF.

The chain links TRBV6-2 or TRBV6-3 to TRBJ2-2, with D possibly TRBD2 on 6 matching bases. Germline lookup yields CDR1 MNHEY and CDR2 SVGEGT. This CDR3 region has 14 residues. Trimming shortened V by 2 bases and J by 3 bases, and 7 bases separated the two germline ends. This CDR3 reads CASSYAGHTGELFF. The CDR3 DNA sequence: TGTGCCAGCAGTTACGCGGGGCACACCGGGGAGCTGTTTTTT.

The chain combines TRBV7-9 with TRBJ2-1, with TRBD2 identical over 10 bases. With V trimmed by 1 base and J by 2 bases, 8 bases remained unmatched. The germline V gene has CDR1 SEHNR and CDR2 FQNEAQ (reference sequence). This CDR3 contains 18 residues. The CDR3, as DNA: TGTGCCAGCAGCTTAGTCTATGGACTAGCGGAAGCCTACAATGAGCAGTTCTTC. Translating it yields CASSLVYGLAEAYNEQFF.

This clone was seen only once. The chain recombines TRBV5-1 with TRBJ1-5; D not certain. The CDR3 runs 14 residues. Per germline, CDR1 SGHRS and CDR2 YFSETQ. V lost 0 bases and J lost 2, with 6 bases in between. The CDR3 sequence is CASSLDGGNQPQHF. For the CDR3, the DNA is TGCGCCAGCAGCTTGGATGGGGGCAATCAGCCCCAGCATTTT.

This chain uses TRBV11-2 with TRBJ2-3; D is perhaps TRBD2 (5 bases). CDR1 is SGHAT, CDR2 FQNNGV, per germline. V lost 2 bases to trimming and J lost 0 bases, with 18 bases between them. The CDR3 is made up of 18 amino acids. In nucleotides, the CDR3 is TGTGCCAGCAGCTTAATCTATGGCGGGCTGCCTAGCACAGATACGCAGTATTTT. This codes for CASSLIYGGLPSTDTQYF. The full variable domain, rest sourced from reference TRBV11-2 and TRBJ2-3, is EAGVAQSPRYKIIEKRQSVAFWCNPISGHATLYWYQQILGQGPKLLIQFQNNGVVDDSQLPKDRFSAERLKGVDSTLKIQPAKLEDSAVYLCASSLIYGGLPSTDTQYFGPGTRLTVL.

This sequence joins TRBV6-2 or TRBV6-3 and TRBJ2-7, with a tentative D call TRBD1 (5 bases). Trimming left V 0 bases short and J 0 bases short, with 12 bases between. This CDR3 has 16 amino acids. CDR1 and CDR2 from the germline V gene are MNHEY and SVGEGT. The CDR3 coding sequence is TGTGCCAGCAGTTACTCCGGCAGGGCGGTCTCCTACGAGCAGTACTTC. This translates into CASSYSGRAVSYEQYF.

This rearrangement joins TRBV2 to TRBJ2-3, with 12 bases aligning to TRBD2. CDR1 is SNHLY, CDR2 FYNNEI, per germline. With 6 bases clipped from V and 2 bases from J, the junction kept 3 bases outside the gene matches. This CDR3 is 15 amino acids long. CDR3 region: CASRASGRVTDTQYF. In DNA, the CDR3 is TGTGCCAGCAGGGCTAGCGGGAGGGTCACAGATACGCAGTATTTT.

The gene calls are TRBV5-4 and TRBJ2-5; D is possibly TRBD2 (5 bases). V lost 3 bases, J lost 3 bases, and 12 bases lay in between. The CDR3 has 14 amino acids. Germline CDR1 and CDR2: SGHNT and YYREEE (reference sequence). CDR3 DNA: TGTGCCAGCAGCTCGATACTAGAAAAAGAGACCCAGTACTTC. Encoded protein: CASSSILEKETQYF.